The 5 T cell receptor beta chains below were found in one sample sequenced in a study of blood T cells in healthy people across ages. Together with a sample-barcoded 5' primer, a J-beta primer mix was included in a second PCR lasting roughly 6 to 12 cycles. TCRdb reprocessed the 5' RACE reads via MiXCR and lists one record per CDR3 protein. Among roughly 2 million distinct CDR3 sequences listed, just under 50% were seen once. Material for sequencing was blood. The receptors come from a woman aged 40 to 50 in good health.

V gene TRBV7-6 combines with J gene TRBJ1-2; TRBD1 is a possible D gene (6 bases). Germline V gives CDR1 SGHVS, CDR2 FNYEAQ. CDR3 size: 13 residues. V shed 5 bases and J shed 4 bases, with 11 bases lying between them. The CDR3 region has the DNA TGTGCCAGCAGCCACGGGGGCCTCTATGGCTACACCTTC. This gives the protein CASSHGGLYGYTF.

As concerns this clonotype: One end of the junction is discordant with germline, which a read error may explain. The chain combines TRBV7-3 with TRBJ2-3; weak D call: TRBD2 (5 bases). The CDR3 totals 14 residues. Germline V gene lookup returns CDR1 SGHTA and CDR2 FQGTGA. The CDR3 nucleotides read TGTGCCAGCAGCCTGCGGTCTAGCATAGATACGCAGTATTTT. Residues: CASSLRSSIDTQYF.

The rearrangement joins TRBV7-2 to TRBJ2-1; D call uncertain. Per germline, CDR1 SGHTA and CDR2 FQGNSA. V shed 1 base and J shed 9 bases, with 13 bases lying between them. The CDR3 runs 14 residues. The DNA of the CDR3 is TGTGCCAGCAGCTTAGGTCGGGCCCTAGGTGAGCAGTTCTTC. It encodes CASSLGRALGEQFF.

The chain employs TRBV20-1 and TRBJ2-1, with 15 bases fitting TRBD2. The CDR3 runs to 15 residues. Germline V gene sequence: CDR1 DFQATT, CDR2 SNEGSKA (reference sequence). V trimming: 6 bases; J trimming: 8 bases; junction bases outside the gene matches: 8. The CDR3 bases are TGCAGTGCCACTTGGACTAGCGGGGGGGATGATGAGCAGTTCTTC. As protein: CSATWTSGGDDEQFF.

The chain couples TRBV7-2 to TRBJ1-1, with D possibly being TRBD1 (6 bases). Trimming pared 2 bases from V and 7 bases from J, leaving 17 bases between. The germline CDR1 and CDR2 sequences are SGHTA and FQGNSA. CDR3 size: 15 residues. CDR3 sequence (DNA): TGTGCCAGCAGCTTAAATCTGGGCAGGGGCGGTGAAGCTTTCTTT. It encodes CASSLNLGRGGEAFF.